The rows below give T cell receptor beta chains drawn from one sample of a study of STAT5B mutations in CD4+ large granular lymphocyte leukemia. Produced via immunoSEQ multiplex PCR; TCRdb's table is partial and in-frame only. The sample shows approximately 33,000 clones, roughly 71% of them seen only once. Sequenced sample: CD4+ T cells from blood buffy coats. These receptors were taken from a human donor in good health. CDR3s include the opening cysteine and the closing phenylalanine or tryptophan. The D gene is left open where the match is weak. Rows may omit the clone size; those that give it use once, few, many or a size class.

j_gene | abundance | v_gene | d_gene | CDR3nt | CDR3aa
TRBJ2-1 | once | TRBV7-2 | NA | TGTGCCAGCAGTCGAGAGATTTCAACCTACAATGAGCAGTTCTTC | CASSREISTYNEQFF
TRBJ2-3 | NA | TRBV29-1 | TRBD2 | TGCAGCGTTGTGGCGGGGGTGTTTGCAGATACGCAGTATTTT | CSVVAGVFADTQYF
TRBJ1-2 | few | TRBV19 | TRBD1 | TGTGCCAGTACTCCGGGACAGCGAATTCAGGGCTACACCTTC | CASTPGQRIQGYTF
TRBJ2-1 | NA | TRBV21-1 | NA | TGTGCCAGCAGACTAGTCGCGAGCTCCTACAATGAGCAGTTCTTC | CASRLVASSYNEQFF
TRBJ2-7 | NA | TRBV11-1 | NA | TGTGCCAGCAGCCGTGACCGTACCTACGAGCAGTACTTC | CASSRDRTYEQYF
TRBJ2-5 | NA | TRBV28 | TRBD2 | TGTGCCAGCAAAATCAGCGGGGGGGCCTTTGAGACCCAGTACTTC | CASKISGGAFETQYF
TRBJ2-7 | NA | TRBV4-3 | NA | TGCGCCAGCAGCCAAGATCGGGCAAGCTACGAGCAGTACTTC | CASSQDRASYEQYF
TRBJ1-1 | NA | TRBV6-6 | NA | TGTGCCAGCAGTTACTCGCAATTTGGTGAAGCTTTCTTT | CASSYSQFGEAFF
TRBJ1-4 | NA | TRBV10-3 | NA | TGTGCCATCAGTGATCGGACCCGTGGGGAAAAACTGTTTTTT | CAISDRTRGEKLFF
TRBJ2-2 | NA | TRBV9 | TRBD2 | TGTGCCAGCAGCCCGGGACTAGCGACCGGGGAGCTGTTTTTT | CASSPGLATGELFF
TRBJ1-1 | NA | TRBV27 | NA | TGTGCCAGCAGTCTACGGGTCCTGAACACTGAAGCTTTCTTT | CASSLRVLNTEAFF
TRBJ2-6 | once | TRBV5-4 | NA | TGTGCCAGCAGCCGACAGCTCTCTGGGGCCAACGTCCTGACTTTC | CASSRQLSGANVLTF
TRBJ2-1 | NA | TRBV6-6 | TRBD1 | TGTGCCAGCAGTCACAGGGGGGACAATGAGCAGTTCTTC | CASSHRGDNEQFF
TRBJ2-7 | NA | TRBV5-1 | NA | TGCGCCACCAGACGGGACGAGAACTACGAGCAGTACTTC | CATRRDENYEQYF
TRBJ1-2 | NA | TRBV18 | TRBD1 | TGTGCCAGCTCACCAGGTCAGGGGGCCTATGGCTACACCTTC | CASSPGQGAYGYTF
TRBJ1-5 | few | TRBV27 | TRBD1 | TGTGCCAGCAGTTTCGAGGGGGCCAGCAATCAGCCCCAGCATTTT | CASSFEGASNQPQHF